Below, 19 T cell receptor beta chains from the same sample are listed, as sequenced in a study of blood T cells in healthy people across ages. A second about 6 to 12 cycle PCR used barcoded and J-beta primers. MiXCR, run by TCRdb on the 5' RACE reads, gives a single entry per CDR3 protein. Among about 1,400,000 distinct CDR3 sequences listed, 42% were seen once. Sequencing used blood. These receptors all stem from a woman between 18 and 30 years old in good health.

The rearrangement uses TRBV28 and TRBJ1-4, with 8 positions matching TRBD1. The CDR3 is made up of 15 amino acids. The trim removed 5 bases at V and 2 bases at J, leaving 4 bases unmatched. Germline V CDR1 and CDR2: MDHEN, SYDVKM. Written as DNA, the CDR3 is TGTGCCAGCAGTCCATGGACAGGGACTAATGAAAAACTGTTTTTT. Its translation is CASSPWTGTNEKLFF.

The genes are TRBV9 and TRBJ2-5, with unresolved D. CDR1 is SGDLS and CDR2 is YYNGEE in the germline V gene. The CDR3 is made up of 14 amino acids. Trimming shortened V by 2 bases and J by 2 bases, and 10 bases separated the two germline ends. CDR3 sequence reads: CASSVDWIQETQYF. CDR3 coding DNA: TGTGCCAGCAGCGTCGACTGGATACAAGAGACCCAGTACTTC. The whole variable domain, remainder taken from reference TRBV9 and TRBJ2-5, is DSGVTQTPKHLITATGQRVTLRCSPRSGDLSVYWYQQSLDQGLQFLIQYYNGEERAKGNILERFSAQQFPDLHSELNLSSLELGDSALYFCASSVDWIQETQYFGPGTRLLVL.

The chain carries TRBV4-1 and TRBJ2-7, with D unclear. The CDR3 totals 14 residues. V was shortened by 4 bases and J by 4 bases, with 14 bases between the two germline ends. CDR1 and CDR2 from the germline V gene are MGHRA and YSYEKL. This chain's CDR3 is CASSPGSSRYEQYF. The DNA of the CDR3 is TGCGCCAGCAGCCCAGGTAGCTCTAGATACGAGCAGTACTTC.

The chain combines TRBV27 with TRBJ1-2, with a tentative D call TRBD1 (5 bases). V was shortened by 3 bases and J by 8 bases, with 16 bases between the two germline ends. This CDR3 comprises 14 residues. Germline-derived CDR1 and CDR2 are MNHEY and SMNVEV (reference sequence). CDR3 protein: CASSLKGTRRGYTF. DNA of the CDR3: TGTGCCAGCAGTTTGAAGGGGACGCGACGGGGCTACACCTTC.

The genes are TRBV7-2 and TRBJ1-6; tentative D call: TRBD1 (5 bases). This CDR3 has 17 amino acids. The germline CDR1 and CDR2 sequences are SGHTA and FQGNSA. Trimming took off 1 base at V and 2 bases at J, with 12 bases between the two ends. CDR3 in DNA: TGTGCCAGCAGCTTAGGACAGCGAAGCGCCTATAATTCACCCCTCCACTTT. It specifies CASSLGQRSAYNSPLHF.

This chain links TRBV12-5 with TRBJ2-7; a possible D gene is TRBD2 (7 bases). The DNA end is more similar to TRBJ2-5, so the J call may be wrong. The CDR3 runs to 13 residues. Germline lookup yields CDR1 LGHNT and CDR2 FRNRAP. In DNA form, the CDR3 reads TGTGCTAGTGGGAACAGGGAGGGAGAGACCCAGTACTTC. Amino acids: CASGNREGETQYF.

To note about this clonotype: Compared with germline, one end of the junction differs, possibly owing to a read error. The genes are TRBV4-1 and TRBJ1-4; D is perhaps TRBD1 (6 bases). The CDR3 is 17 amino acids. In germline, CDR1 is MGHRA, CDR2 YSYEKL. DNA of the CDR3: TGCGCCAGCAGCCAAGAATCGCCGGGACACTTAAATGGAAAACTGTTTTTT. This gives the protein CASSQESPGHLNGKLFF.

This clonotype was observed a few times. The chain links TRBV12-3 or TRBV12-4 to TRBJ2-5; 10 bases are a match to TRBD2. CDR3 length: 16 residues. V shed 1 base, J shed 0 bases, and the junction held 2 bases outside the gene matches. CDR3 region: CASSLGLAGDQETQYF. Written as DNA, the CDR3 is TGTGCCAGCAGTTTAGGGCTAGCGGGGGACCAAGAGACCCAGTACTTC.

The V gene is TRBV2, the J gene TRBJ1-6, with a possible D match to TRBD1 (5 bases). Per the germline V gene, CDR1 is SNHLY and CDR2 is FYNNEI. CDR3 length equals 14 residues. V was shortened by 6 bases and J by 5 bases, with 11 bases between the two germline ends. CDR3: CASRQGRDNSPLHF. As DNA, the CDR3 is TGTGCCAGCAGGCAGGGAAGGGATAATTCACCCCTCCACTTT.

This clonotype was observed a handful of times. This chain uses TRBV6-5 with TRBJ1-2; no reliable D call. This CDR3 comprises 15 residues. From germline, CDR1 is MNHEY and CDR2 SVGAGI. V gave up 0 bases and J gave up 8 bases, with 16 bases separating them. The DNA of the CDR3 is TGTGCCAGCAGTTACTCCCCGGGAATCCCGGGGGGCTACACCTTC. This codes for CASSYSPGIPGGYTF.

This clonotype has just a few counts. The chain links TRBV14 to TRBJ1-2; no definite D call. In germline, CDR1 is SGHDN, CDR2 FVKESK. CDR3 size: 13 residues. V was clipped by 1 base and J by 5 bases, with 8 bases between them. DNA for the CDR3: TGTGCCAGCAGCCAAGGCCCGGATTATGGCTACACCTTC. Amino acids: CASSQGPDYGYTF. Full variable domain (rest looked up from reference TRBV14 and TRBJ1-2): EAGVTQFPSHSVIEKGQTVTLRCDPISGHDNLYWYRRVMGKEIKFLLHFVKESKQDESGMPNNRFLAERTGGTYSTLKVQPAELEDSGVYFCASSQGPDYGYTFGSGTRLTVV.

The chain has TRBV20-1 and TRBJ2-3; TRBD2 agrees at 13 bases. Per germline, CDR1 DFQATT and CDR2 SNEGSKA (reference sequence). The CDR3 totals 15 residues. Trimming at V came to 2 bases and at J to 4 bases, leaving 3 bases not matched to a gene. In nucleotides, the CDR3 is TGCAGTGCTAGATCGACTAGCGGGGGGCCAGATACGCAGTATTTT. Amino acids: CSARSTSGGPDTQYF.

The chain couples TRBV6-1 to TRBJ2-1; 11 bases line up with TRBD2. Germline assignment: CDR1 MNHNS and CDR2 SASEGT. J gave up 9 bases and V 4 bases, and 8 bases lay outside the gene matches. The CDR3 length is 15 residues. CDR3 loop: CASSAFSGGAGEQFF. The DNA of the CDR3 is TGTGCCAGCAGTGCGTTTAGCGGGGGGGCCGGTGAGCAGTTCTTC.

The rearrangement joins TRBV2 to TRBJ2-7; D gene ambiguous. V lost 1 base, J lost 4 bases, and 8 bases lay in between. From germline, CDR1 is SNHLY and CDR2 FYNNEI. The CDR3 contains 13 residues. The CDR3 coding sequence is TGTGCCAGCAGTGAAGTCTTTCTTTACGAGCAGTACTTC. Encoded protein: CASSEVFLYEQYF.

This clonotype was counted only a few times. The chain is built from TRBV20-1 and TRBJ2-3; unclear D gene. V gave up 0 bases and J gave up 5 bases, with 12 bases separating them. The CDR3 totals 14 residues. The germline V gene has CDR1 DFQATT and CDR2 SNEGSKA (reference sequence). CDR3 sequence (DNA): TGCAGTGCTAGAGATTATTCTCTGCGAGATACGCAGTATTTT. Residues: CSARDYSLRDTQYF.

This clonotype occurred many times. The chain carries TRBV28 and TRBJ2-7; 7 bases align to TRBD1. V was clipped by 6 bases and J by 2 bases; unmatched bases: 1. In germline, CDR1 is MDHEN, CDR2 SYDVKM. The CDR3 totals 12 residues. This CDR3 is CASSTGAYEQYF. CDR3 coding DNA: TGTGCCAGCAGCACAGGGGCCTACGAGCAGTACTTC.

The chain is built from TRBV12-3 or TRBV12-4 and TRBJ1-2, with 7 bases identical to TRBD1. The trim removed 1 base at V and 11 bases at J, leaving 7 bases unmatched. The CDR3 extends over 13 amino acids. The chain's CDR3 is CASSLVIYRGYTF. The CDR3 DNA follows: TGTGCCAGCAGTTTAGTCATCTACAGGGGTTACACCTTC.

The chain combines TRBV5-1 with TRBJ2-3; TRBD2 is a possible D gene (6 bases). The ends were cut back, 3 bases at V and 0 bases at J, with 8 bases in the middle. Per the germline V gene, CDR1 is SGHRS and CDR2 is YFSETQ. CDR3 length: 14 amino acids. CDR3 residues: CASSWGLSTDTQYF. The DNA of the CDR3 is TGCGCCAGCAGCTGGGGACTCAGCACAGATACGCAGTATTTT.

The sample holds a few counts of this clonotype. The gene calls are TRBV28 and TRBJ2-4, with TRBD2 matching over 8 bases. Germline CDR1 and CDR2: MDHEN and SYDVKM. The length of the CDR3 is 14 residues. V trimming: 6 bases; J trimming: 7 bases; junction bases outside the gene matches: 8. DNA for the CDR3: TGTGCCAGCAGGGCAGCGGGGGTCGGGAACATTCAGTACTTC. Translating it yields CASRAAGVGNIQYF.